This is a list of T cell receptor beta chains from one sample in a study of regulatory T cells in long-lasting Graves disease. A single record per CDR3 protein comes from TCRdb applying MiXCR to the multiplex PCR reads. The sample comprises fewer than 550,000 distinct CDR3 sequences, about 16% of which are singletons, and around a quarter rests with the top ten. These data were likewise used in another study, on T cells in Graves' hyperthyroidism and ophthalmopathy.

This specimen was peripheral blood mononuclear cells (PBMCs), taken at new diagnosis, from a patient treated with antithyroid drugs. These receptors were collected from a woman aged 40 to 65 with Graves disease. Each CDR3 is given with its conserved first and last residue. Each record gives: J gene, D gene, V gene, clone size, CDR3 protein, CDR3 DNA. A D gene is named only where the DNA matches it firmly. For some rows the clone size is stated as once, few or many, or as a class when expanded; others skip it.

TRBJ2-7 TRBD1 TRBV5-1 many CASSGTTGGVSEQYF TGCGCCAGCAGCGGAACGACAGGGGGCGTCTCGGAGCAGTACTTC
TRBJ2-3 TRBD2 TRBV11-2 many CASSLSGGVTDTQYF TGTGCCAGCAGTCTAAGCGGGGGGGTGACAGATACGCAGTATTTT
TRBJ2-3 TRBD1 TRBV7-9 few CASSLRVGTGYTDTQYF TGTGCCAGCAGCTTAAGGGTTGGGACAGGCTACACAGATACGCAGTATTTT
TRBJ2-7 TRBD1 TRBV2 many CASSVARDRPYEQYF TGTGCCAGCAGTGTCGCGAGGGACAGACCCTACGAGCAGTACTTC
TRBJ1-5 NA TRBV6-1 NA CASTKEGQPQHF TGTGCCAGCACCAAGGAGGGCCAGCCCCAGCATTTT
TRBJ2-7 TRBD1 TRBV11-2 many CASSFPGQAYEQYF TGTGCCAGCAGCTTTCCGGGACAGGCCTACGAGCAGTACTTC
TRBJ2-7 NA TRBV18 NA CASSPRTPSYEQYF TGTGCCAGCTCACCTCGGACACCAAGCTACGAGCAGTACTTC
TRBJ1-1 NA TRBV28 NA CASNRQPAFF TGTGCCAGCAACCGACAGCCGGCTTTCTTT
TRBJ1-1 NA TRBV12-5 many CASGSDYMNTEAFF TGTGCTAGTGGTTCCGATTACATGAACACTGAAGCTTTCTTT
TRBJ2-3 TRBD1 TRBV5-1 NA CASSPTGVSDTQYF TGCGCCAGCAGCCCTACAGGGGTTTCAGATACGCAGTATTTT
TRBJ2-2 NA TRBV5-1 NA CASKAGANTGELFF TGCGCCAGCAAGGCCGGCGCGAACACCGGGGAGCTGTTTTTT
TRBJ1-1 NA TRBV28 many CASSLQGGRTEAFF TGTGCCAGCAGTCTCCAGGGAGGGAGGACTGAAGCTTTCTTT
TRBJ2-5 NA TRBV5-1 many CASSPQREGQETQYF TGCGCCAGCAGCCCTCAAAGAGAGGGGCAAGAGACCCAGTACTTC
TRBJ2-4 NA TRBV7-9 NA CASSLVGAAKNIQYF TGTGCCAGCAGCTTAGTAGGGGCGGCCAAAAACATTCAGTACTTC
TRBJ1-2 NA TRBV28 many CASRLVGYTF TGTGCCAGCAGACTTGTCGGCTACACCTTC
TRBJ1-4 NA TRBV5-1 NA CASSSSGFSNEKLFF TGCGCCAGCAGCAGTTCGGGATTCAGTAATGAAAAACTGTTTTTT
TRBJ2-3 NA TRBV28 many CASSQRTRSDTQYF TGTGCCAGCAGTCAGCGAACCCGATCAGATACGCAGTATTTT
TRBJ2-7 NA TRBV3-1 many CASSQYSPYEQYF TGTGCCAGCAGCCAATATTCCCCCTACGAGCAGTACTTC
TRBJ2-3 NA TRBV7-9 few CASSPSGLDGDWRDTQYF TGTGCCAGCAGCCCTAGTGGGCTAGACGGGGACTGGAGAGATACGCAGTATTTT
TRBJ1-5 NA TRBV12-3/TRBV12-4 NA CASSYRLNQPQHF TGTGCCAGCAGTTATAGACTTAATCAGCCCCAGCATTTT
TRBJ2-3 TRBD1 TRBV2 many CASTLDRGGGTDTQYF TGTGCCAGCACTTTAGACAGGGGTGGTGGGACAGATACGCAGTATTTT
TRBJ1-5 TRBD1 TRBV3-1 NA CASSFTGDSNQPQHF TGTGCCAGCAGCTTTACAGGGGATAGCAATCAGCCCCAGCATTTT
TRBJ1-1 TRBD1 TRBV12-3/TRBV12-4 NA CASTEQGYTEAFF TGTGCCAGCACCGAACAGGGGTACACTGAAGCTTTCTTT
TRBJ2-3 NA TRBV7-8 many CASSLLGGQALTDTQYF TGTGCCAGCAGCTTATTAGGGGGGCAGGCCCTCACAGATACGCAGTATTTT
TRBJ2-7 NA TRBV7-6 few CASSLDPPGARHYEQYF TGTGCCAGCAGCTTAGACCCGCCAGGGGCCCGACACTACGAGCAGTACTTC
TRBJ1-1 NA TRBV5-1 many CASSFLSGTEAFF TGCGCCAGCAGCTTCCTTTCGGGAACTGAAGCTTTCTTT
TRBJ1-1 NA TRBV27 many CASSLLSGGADTEAFF TGTGCCAGCAGTTTACTGTCCGGGGGCGCAGACACTGAAGCTTTCTTT
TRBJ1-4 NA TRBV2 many CASSEVSGDNEKLFF TGTGCCAGCAGTGAAGTGAGCGGGGATAATGAAAAACTGTTTTTT
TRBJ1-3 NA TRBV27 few CASSSGPGNTIYF TGTGCCAGCTCCTCGGGTCCTGGAAACACCATATATTTT
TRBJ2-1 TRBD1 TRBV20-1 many CSAGLTGLNEQFF TGCAGTGCTGGCCTGACAGGGCTAAATGAGCAGTTCTTC
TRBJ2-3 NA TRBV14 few CASSQGGSRIPDTQYF TGTGCCAGCAGCCAAGGGGGGAGCCGAATTCCAGATACGCAGTATTTT
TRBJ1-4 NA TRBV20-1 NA CSAPRSGGEKLFF TGCAGTGCTCCCCGGTCGGGCGGGGAAAAACTGTTTTTT
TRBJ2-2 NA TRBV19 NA CASNLGRGPTGELFF TGTGCCAGTAACCTGGGACGGGGCCCCACCGGGGAGCTGTTTTTT
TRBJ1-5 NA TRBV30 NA CAWALGSNQPQHF TGTGCCTGGGCCCTAGGGAGCAATCAGCCCCAGCATTTT
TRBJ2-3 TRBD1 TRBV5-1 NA CASSGAAGTEHTDTQYF TGCGCCAGCAGCGGAGCGGCCGGGACAGAGCACACAGATACGCAGTATTTT
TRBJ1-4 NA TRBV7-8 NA CASSSDPGTLFF TGTGCCAGCAGCTCAGACCCGGGAACACTGTTTTTT
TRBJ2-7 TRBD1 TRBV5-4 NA CASSDGQGWHEQYF TGTGCCAGCAGCGATGGACAGGGTTGGCACGAGCAGTACTTC
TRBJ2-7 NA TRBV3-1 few CASSQAGKVDEQYF TGTGCCAGCAGCCAGGCTGGGAAGGTGGACGAGCAGTACTTC
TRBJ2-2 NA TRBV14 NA CASSQDEAVSNRELFF TGTGCCAGCAGCCAAGACGAGGCGGTGTCCAACCGGGAGCTGTTTTTT
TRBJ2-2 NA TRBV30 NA CAWSRGGGGTGELFF TGTGCCTGGAGTCGGGGAGGGGGCGGCACCGGGGAGCTGTTTTTT
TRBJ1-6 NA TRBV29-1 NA CSAGEGPYNSPLHF TGCAGCGCTGGTGAGGGGCCCTATAATTCACCCCTCCACTTT